The T cell receptor (beta chain) described here comes from a study of CXCR3-negative and CXCR3-positive naive CD8 T cells. General study results and limits: The level of CXCR3 expression partially decreased after cryopreservation; the majority of assays used fresh PBMCs. Naive cells used TRBV-TRBJ genes in much the same way whether CXCR3-negative or CXCR3-positive; memory cells did not.

The TRB cDNA libraries were prepared by 5' RACE with UMI labels. No DNA is given; TCRdb re-called the 5' RACE reads and lists each CDR3 protein once. In all, the sample yields more than 45,000 distinct CDR3 sequences. Turning to this clonotype: Its target is not known.

CDR3 length: 11 amino acids. Germline CDR1 SEHNR, CDR2 FQNEAQ (reference sequence). Sequences were obtained from memory CD8+ T cells from blood. This receptor was taken from a human donor in good health. Some clones in this sample may be carry-over from other donors' samples. V is TRBV7-9 and J is TRBJ2-1; no DNA is available, so the TRBD1 call from TCRdb remains unchecked. CDR3 sequence reads: CASKGVDEQFF. Full variable domain (missing parts from reference TRBV7-9 and TRBJ2-1): DTGVSQNPRHKITKRGQNVTFRCDPISEHNRLYWYRQTLGQGPEFLTYFQNEAQLEKSRLLSDRFSAERPKGSFSTLEIQRTEQGDSAMYLCASKGVDEQFFGPGTRLTVL.